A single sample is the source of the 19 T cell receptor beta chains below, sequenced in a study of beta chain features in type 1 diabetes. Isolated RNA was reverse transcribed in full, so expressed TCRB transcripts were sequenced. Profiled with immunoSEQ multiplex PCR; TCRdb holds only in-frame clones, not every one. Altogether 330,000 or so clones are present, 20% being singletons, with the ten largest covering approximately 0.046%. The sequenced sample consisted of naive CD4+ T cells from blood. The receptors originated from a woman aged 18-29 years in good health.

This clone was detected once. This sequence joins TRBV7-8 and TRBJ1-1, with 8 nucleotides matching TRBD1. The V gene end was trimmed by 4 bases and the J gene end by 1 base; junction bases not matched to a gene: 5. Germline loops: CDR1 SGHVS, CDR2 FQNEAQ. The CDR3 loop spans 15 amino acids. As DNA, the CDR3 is TGTGCCAGCAGCTCAGGCAGGGGGCGGAACACTGAAGCTTTCTTT. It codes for CASSSGRGRNTEAFF. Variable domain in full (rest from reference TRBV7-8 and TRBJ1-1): GAGVSQSPRYKVAKRGQDVALRCDPISGHVSLFWYQQALGQGPEFLTYFQNEAQLDKSGLPSDRFFAERPEGSVSTLKIQRTQQEDSAVYLCASSSGRGRNTEAFFGQGTRLTVV.

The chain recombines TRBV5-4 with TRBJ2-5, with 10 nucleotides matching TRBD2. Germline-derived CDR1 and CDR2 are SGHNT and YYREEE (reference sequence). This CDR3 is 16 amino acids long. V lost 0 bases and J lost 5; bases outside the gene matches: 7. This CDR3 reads CASSLGAAGGQETQYF. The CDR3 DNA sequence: TGTGCCAGCAGCTTGGGTGCAGCGGGGGGGCAGGAGACCCAGTACTTC.

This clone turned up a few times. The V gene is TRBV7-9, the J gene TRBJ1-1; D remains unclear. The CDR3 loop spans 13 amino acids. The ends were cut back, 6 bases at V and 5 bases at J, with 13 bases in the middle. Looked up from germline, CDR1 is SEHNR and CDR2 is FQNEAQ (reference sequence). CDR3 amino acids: CASSREGGTEAFF. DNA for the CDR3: TGTGCCAGCAGTCGTGAGGGAGGGACTGAAGCTTTCTTT. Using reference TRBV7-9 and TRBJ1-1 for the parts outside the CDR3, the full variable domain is DTGVSQNPRHKITKRGQNVTFRCDPISEHNRLYWYRQTLGQGPEFLTYFQNEAQLEKSRLLSDRFSAERPKGSFSTLEIQRTEQGDSAMYLCASSREGGTEAFFGQGTRLTVV.

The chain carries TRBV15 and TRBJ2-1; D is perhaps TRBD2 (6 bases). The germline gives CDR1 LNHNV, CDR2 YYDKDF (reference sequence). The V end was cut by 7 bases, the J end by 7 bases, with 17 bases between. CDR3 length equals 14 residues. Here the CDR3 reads CATTPLALRNEQFF. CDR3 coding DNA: TGTGCCACCACCCCACTAGCCCTTAGGAATGAGCAGTTCTTC.

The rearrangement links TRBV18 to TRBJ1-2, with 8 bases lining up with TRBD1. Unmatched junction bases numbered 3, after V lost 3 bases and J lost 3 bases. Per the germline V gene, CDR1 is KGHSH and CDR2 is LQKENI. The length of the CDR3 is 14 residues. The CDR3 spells CASSPTQGDYGYTF. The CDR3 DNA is TGTGCCAGCTCACCGACACAGGGGGACTATGGCTACACCTTC.

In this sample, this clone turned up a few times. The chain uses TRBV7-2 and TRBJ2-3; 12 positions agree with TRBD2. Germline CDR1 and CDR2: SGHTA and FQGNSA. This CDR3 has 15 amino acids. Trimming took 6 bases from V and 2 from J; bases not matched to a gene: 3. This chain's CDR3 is CASSRLAGATDTQYF. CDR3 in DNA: TGTGCCAGCAGTCGACTAGCGGGGGCCACAGATACGCAGTATTTT.

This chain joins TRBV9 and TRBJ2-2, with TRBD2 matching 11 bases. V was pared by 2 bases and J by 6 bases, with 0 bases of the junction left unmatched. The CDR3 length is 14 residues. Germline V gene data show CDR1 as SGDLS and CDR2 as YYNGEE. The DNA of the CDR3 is TGTGCCAGCAGCGTTAGCGGGGGGGCCGGGGAGCTGTTTTTT. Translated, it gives CASSVSGGAGELFF.

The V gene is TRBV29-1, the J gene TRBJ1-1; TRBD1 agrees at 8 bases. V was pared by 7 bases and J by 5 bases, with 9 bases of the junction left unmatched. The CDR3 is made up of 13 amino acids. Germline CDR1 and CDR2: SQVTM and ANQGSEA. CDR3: CSAIDRGRTEAFF. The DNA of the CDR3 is TGCAGCGCCATCGACAGGGGAAGAACTGAAGCTTTCTTT.

In DNA, the CDR3 is TGCGCCAGCAGCCCCCCCGCGGGACAGGGGTTCAATCAGCCCCAGCATTTT. This encodes CASSPPAGQGFNQPQHF. The rearrangement links TRBV4-1 to TRBJ1-5; 10 bases are shared with TRBD1. The length of the CDR3 is 17 residues. V trimming: 4 bases; J trimming: 3 bases; junction bases outside the gene matches: 9. Germline CDR1 MGHRA, CDR2 YSYEKL.

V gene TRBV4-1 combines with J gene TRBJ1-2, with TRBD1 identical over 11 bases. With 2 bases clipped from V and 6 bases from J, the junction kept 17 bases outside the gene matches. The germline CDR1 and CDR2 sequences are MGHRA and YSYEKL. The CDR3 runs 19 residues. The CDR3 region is CASSQSRGGQGVRPNGYTF. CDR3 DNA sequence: TGCGCCAGCAGCCAATCTAGAGGGGGACAGGGGGTTCGACCAAATGGCTACACCTTC.

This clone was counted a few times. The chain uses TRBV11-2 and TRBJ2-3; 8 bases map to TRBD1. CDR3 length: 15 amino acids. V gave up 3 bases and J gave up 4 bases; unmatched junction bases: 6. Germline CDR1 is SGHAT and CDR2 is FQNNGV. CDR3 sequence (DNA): TGTGCCAGCAGCTTTGACAGGGGAGGATCAGATACGCAGTATTTT. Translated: CASSFDRGGSDTQYF.

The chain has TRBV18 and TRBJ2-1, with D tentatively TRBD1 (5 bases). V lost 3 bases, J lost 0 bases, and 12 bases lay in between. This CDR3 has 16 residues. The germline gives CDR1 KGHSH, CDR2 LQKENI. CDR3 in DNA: TGTGCCAGCTCACCTCAGGACATGAGCTCCTACAATGAGCAGTTCTTC. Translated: CASSPQDMSSYNEQFF.

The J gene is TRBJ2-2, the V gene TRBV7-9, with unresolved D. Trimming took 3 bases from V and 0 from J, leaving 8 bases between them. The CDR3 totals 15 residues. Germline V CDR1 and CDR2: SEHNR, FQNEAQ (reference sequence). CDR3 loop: CASSLGPTNTGELFF. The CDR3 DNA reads TGTGCCAGCAGCTTGGGCCCTACGAACACCGGGGAGCTGTTTTTT.

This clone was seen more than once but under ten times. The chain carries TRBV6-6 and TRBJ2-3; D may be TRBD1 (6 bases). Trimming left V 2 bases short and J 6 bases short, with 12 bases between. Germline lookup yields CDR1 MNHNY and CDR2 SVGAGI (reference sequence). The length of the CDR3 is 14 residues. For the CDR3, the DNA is TGTGCCAGCAGTTACGAGCAGGGGACCGATACGCAGTATTTT. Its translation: CASSYEQGTDTQYF.

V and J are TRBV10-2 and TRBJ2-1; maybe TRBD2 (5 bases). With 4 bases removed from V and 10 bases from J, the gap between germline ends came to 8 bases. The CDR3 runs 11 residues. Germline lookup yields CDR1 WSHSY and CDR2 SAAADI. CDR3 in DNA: TGCGCCAGCAGTGGTTTAGCGGAGCAGTTCTTC. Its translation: CASSGLAEQFF.

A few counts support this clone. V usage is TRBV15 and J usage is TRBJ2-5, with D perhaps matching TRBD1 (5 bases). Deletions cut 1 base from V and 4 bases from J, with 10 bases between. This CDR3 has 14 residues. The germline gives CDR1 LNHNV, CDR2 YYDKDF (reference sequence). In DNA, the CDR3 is TGTGCCACCAGCAGAGCGCAGGGTCGAGAGACCCAGTACTTC. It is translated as CATSRAQGRETQYF.

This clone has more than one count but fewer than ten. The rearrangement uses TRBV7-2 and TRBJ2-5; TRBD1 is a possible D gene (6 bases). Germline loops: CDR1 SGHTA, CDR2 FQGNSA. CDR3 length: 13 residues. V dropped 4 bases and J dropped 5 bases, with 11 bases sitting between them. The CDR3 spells CASSSGTSETQYF. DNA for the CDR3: TGTGCCAGCAGCTCCGGGACATCGGAGACCCAGTACTTC. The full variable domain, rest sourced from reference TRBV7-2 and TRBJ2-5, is GAGVSQSPSNKVTEKGKDVELRCDPISGHTALYWYRQSLGQGLEFLIYFQGNSAPDKSGLPSDRFSAERTGGSVSTLTIQRTQQEDSAVYLCASSSGTSETQYFGPGTRLLVL.

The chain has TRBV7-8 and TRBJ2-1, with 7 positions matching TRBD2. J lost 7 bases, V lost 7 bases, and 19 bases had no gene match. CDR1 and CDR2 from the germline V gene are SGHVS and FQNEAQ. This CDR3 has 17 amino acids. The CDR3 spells CASTSSRPGLKKNEQFF. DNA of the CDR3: TGTGCCAGCACCTCCAGCCGCCCGGGACTAAAGAAGAATGAGCAGTTCTTC.

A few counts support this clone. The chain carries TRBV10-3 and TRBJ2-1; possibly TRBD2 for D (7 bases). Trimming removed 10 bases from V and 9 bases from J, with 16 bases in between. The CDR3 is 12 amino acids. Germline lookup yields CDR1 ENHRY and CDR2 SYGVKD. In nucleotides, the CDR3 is TGTGCCACCGGGCGGGGGCATGGTGAGCAGTTCTTC. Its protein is CATGRGHGEQFF.